This is a list of T cell receptor beta chains from one sample in a study of T cell responses to AZD1222 COVID-19 vaccine. The data were produced by immunoSEQ multiplex PCR, yet TCRdb's version contains in-frame clones alone and is incomplete. The table shows tens of thousands of clones, with 86% occurring only once. The sequenced sample was peripheral blood, obtained on day 0 of AZD1222 vaccination. All receptors come from an adult in good health. Both conserved end residues are part of each CDR3. A D gene is named only where the DNA matches it firmly. Only some rows state a clone size, as once, few, many or a class for expanded clones.

J,D,size,V,CDR3,DNA
TRBJ1-2,TRBD1,.,TRBV2,CASKGAAQGEGGYTF,TGTGCCAGCAAAGGGGCTGCACAGGGGGAAGGTGGCTACACCTTC
TRBJ2-3,.,.,TRBV19,CASSDRGMGDTQYF,TGTGCCAGTAGTGACCGCGGGATGGGAGATACGCAGTATTTT
TRBJ2-1,.,.,TRBV11-3,CASSFGGGYNEQFF,TGTGCCAGCAGCTTCGGTGGCGGTTACAATGAGCAGTTCTTC
TRBJ1-1,.,.,TRBV3-1/TRBV3-2,CASSQKMGGWAEAFF,TGTGCCAGCAGCCAAAAGATGGGGGGGTGGGCTGAAGCTTTCTTT
TRBJ2-7,.,.,TRBV19,CAKVIGGEQYF,TGTGCCAAGGTCATCGGGGGCGAGCAGTACTTC
TRBJ1-3,.,.,TRBV6-5,CATKPGPGNTIYF,TGTGCCACCAAACCGGGACCCGGAAACACCATATATTTT
TRBJ1-2,.,.,TRBV3-1/TRBV3-2,CASSLRTDGGYTF,TGTGCCAGCAGCCTAAGGACAGATGGAGGCTACACCTTC
TRBJ1-1,TRBD1,.,TRBV5-1,CASSIGTGDTEAFF,TGCGCCAGCAGCATCGGGACAGGGGACACTGAAGCTTTCTTT
TRBJ1-1,.,.,TRBV19,CASSIVRVLSNTEAFF,TGTGCCAGTAGTATAGTCAGGGTCCTGTCAAACACTGAAGCTTTCTTT
TRBJ2-3,TRBD1,.,TRBV30,CAWRGNRDRDFADTQYF,TGTGCCTGGAGGGGGAACCGGGACAGGGATTTTGCAGATACGCAGTATTTT
TRBJ1-2,.,.,TRBV28,CASSFSGGASNGYTF,TGTGCCAGCAGTTTTTCCGGGGGCGCTTCCAATGGCTACACCTTC
TRBJ1-5,.,.,TRBV6-4,CASSDLAEKSNQPQHF,TGTGCCAGCAGTGACTTAGCCGAGAAAAGCAATCAGCCCCAGCATTTT
TRBJ2-3,TRBD2,.,TRBV28,CASSLLAGGTDTQYF,TGTGCCAGCAGCCTGCTAGCGGGAGGCACAGATACGCAGTATTTT
TRBJ2-5,.,.,TRBV9,CASSPTVVGETQYF,TGTGCCAGCAGCCCCACGGTGGTGGGGGAGACCCAGTACTTC
TRBJ1-3,.,.,TRBV29-1,CSVAGTGNTIYF,TGCAGCGTCGCCGGGACAGGAAACACCATATATTTT
TRBJ1-2,TRBD1,.,TRBV2,CASFGDRYYGYTF,TGTGCCAGCTTTGGGGACAGATACTATGGCTACACCTTC
TRBJ2-7,TRBD2,once,TRBV7-8,CASSYSGTSVAEQYF,TGTGCCAGCAGCTACTCCGGGACTAGCGTTGCCGAGCAGTACTTC
TRBJ1-5,TRBD1,.,TRBV5-8,CASSQRQGAWDQPQHF,TGTGCCAGCAGCCAGCGACAGGGGGCTTGGGATCAGCCCCAGCATTTT
TRBJ2-6,.,.,TRBV7-9,CASSLVNRAVSGANVLTF,TGTGCCAGCAGCTTAGTGAACAGGGCAGTCTCTGGGGCCAACGTCCTGACTTTC
TRBJ1-5,.,.,TRBV10-1,CASTHYGGGQPQHF,TGCGCCAGCACCCACTACGGTGGGGGACAGCCCCAGCATTTT
TRBJ2-1,TRBD2,.,TRBV24-1,CATSVSLLRGSRTSGSGEQFF,TGTGCCACCAGTGTATCACTTCTACGCGGGTCCCGAACTAGCGGGAGTGGAGAGCAGTTCTTC
TRBJ1-2,.,.,TRBV7-9,CASSESSGGYTF,TGTGCCAGCAGTGAGAGTTCGGGCGGCTACACCTTC
TRBJ2-1,TRBD2,.,TRBV28,CASRGLAGVGGEQFF,TGTGCCAGCAGAGGACTAGCGGGAGTTGGTGGTGAGCAGTTCTTC
TRBJ1-6,TRBD1,once,TRBV11-2,CASSPRTGYNSPLHF,TGTGCCAGCAGCCCTCGGACAGGTTATAATTCACCCCTCCACTTT
TRBJ1-4,.,.,TRBV28,CASSSRDKFGPNEKLFF,TGTGCCAGCAGTTCCCGGGACAAATTTGGACCTAATGAAAAACTGTTTTTT
TRBJ2-2,.,.,TRBV5-4,CASRPGGGGTGELFF,TGTGCCAGCAGGCCCGGAGGGGGCGGCACCGGGGAGCTGTTTTTT
TRBJ2-7,.,.,TRBV28,CASSLNSDTLYEQYF,TGTGCCAGCAGTTTAAACTCGGACACGCTCTACGAGCAGTACTTC
TRBJ2-5,TRBD1,.,TRBV5-1,CATFPGQHIQETQYF,TGCGCCACCTTTCCGGGACAGCACATCCAAGAGACCCAGTACTTC
TRBJ1-1,.,.,TRBV2,CASRERTVMNTEAFF,TGTGCCAGCAGGGAACGGACGGTCATGAACACTGAAGCTTTCTTT
TRBJ1-4,TRBD1,.,TRBV6-5,CASSSRTGTGFF,TGTGCCAGCAGTTCACGGACCGGGACAGGGTTTTTT
TRBJ1-1,.,few,TRBV6-5,CASSYSRALSEAFF,TGTGCCAGCAGTTACTCAAGGGCGTTGTCTGAAGCTTTCTTT
TRBJ2-7,.,once,TRBV7-9,CASSGTEQYF,TGTGCCAGCAGCGGGACAGAGCAGTACTTC
TRBJ2-7,.,.,TRBV19,CASTEQYF,TGTGCCAGTACCGAGCAGTACTTC
TRBJ1-1,.,medium-sized,TRBV2,CASSVQGVEAFF,TGTGCCAGCAGTGTACAAGGGGTTGAAGCTTTCTTT
TRBJ2-6,.,few,TRBV4-3,CASSQEPSSGANVLTF,TGCGCCAGCAGCCAAGAACCCAGCTCTGGGGCCAACGTCCTGACTTTC
TRBJ2-7,.,.,TRBV11-3,CASSPPGRDYEQYF,TGTGCCAGCAGCCCGCCGGGACGGGACTACGAGCAGTACTTC
TRBJ1-4,TRBD1,once,TRBV24-1,CATSGRDRNEKLFF,TGTGCCACCAGTGGACGGGACAGAAATGAAAAACTGTTTTTT
TRBJ2-7,.,.,TRBV7-9,CASSQGLDEQYF,TGTGCCAGCAGCCAAGGGTTGGACGAGCAGTACTTC
TRBJ2-7,TRBD1,.,TRBV19,CASSPRQGLYEQYF,TGTGCCAGTAGCCCCAGACAGGGGCTATACGAGCAGTACTTC
TRBJ1-3,.,once,TRBV9,CASSVAPGISGNTIYF,TGTGCCAGCAGCGTAGCTCCGGGCATCTCTGGAAACACCATATATTTT
TRBJ1-3,TRBD1,.,TRBV3-1/TRBV3-2,CASSRLQGASSGNTIYF,TGTGCCAGCAGCCGACTACAGGGGGCAAGCTCTGGAAACACCATATATTTT
TRBJ2-7,.,.,TRBV20-1,CSASSDEQYF,TGCAGTGCTAGTTCAGACGAGCAGTACTTC
TRBJ1-6,.,.,TRBV10-3,CAISERDILENSPLHF,TGTGCCATCAGTGAGCGGGACATCCTAGAGAATTCACCCCTCCACTTT
TRBJ2-2,.,.,TRBV3-1/TRBV3-2,CASSHTSGQTGELFF,TGTGCCAGCAGCCACACCTCTGGACAGACCGGGGAGCTGTTTTTT
TRBJ1-3,.,.,TRBV28,CASSLGQPLSGNTIYF,TGTGCCAGCAGCCTAGGACAGCCCCTCTCTGGAAACACCATATATTTT
TRBJ1-1,.,.,TRBV10-2,CASSEPGRNTEAFF,TGCGCCAGCAGTGAGCCGGGGAGGAACACTGAAGCTTTCTTT